This T cell receptor beta chain originates from a study of shared clonotypes between healthy human individuals (TCRdb year 2020). Background for the entire study: The cohort included three men and a couple of women between 18 and 49 years of age. For each donor, three plates each were used for CD4 naive and CD4 memory, two plates were used for CD8 naive, and one plate was used for CD8 memory. Different laboratories and diverse techniques were used to prepare libraries and sequence TCR repertoires, to increase sequencing depth and limit assay-specific biases. Leukapheresis yielded between about 0.94 and 8.9 billion PBMCs per donor. To estimate repertoire size and how much clonotypes are shared between individuals, the study performed deep sequencing of blood TCR repertoires from about five healthy adults. Overall study outcomes, separate from this receptor: Pairwise subsampling led to the expectation that sequencing depth would affect the degree of clonotype sharing among donors. Across a few donors, approximately 5% of naive CD4, approximately 3.6% of naive CD8, 2.3% of memory CD4, and over 0.35% of memory CD8 clonotypes were shared. Incomplete sequencing was indicated by rarefaction of sorted-subset datasets, despite the large sequencing depth. Larger estimated clonotype richness was generally found for naive subsets than for memory subsets. Only blood was sampled, and tissue TCR repertoires likely differ from those in blood. Because the study included only a small number of donors, the genetic and exposure-history diversity represented was limited. Compared with non-shared clonotypes, the clonotypes found in all four sorted-subset donors had higher generation probabilities.

About this clone: Its antigen target is currently unknown. Base qualities are not recorded, but no much larger clone differs from it by a single base. This specimen includes other DNA sequences encoding the same CDR3.

Using the deep immunoSEQ assay, multiplex PCR amplified TCR CDR3 regions from genomic DNA. Extracted genomic DNA from each cell subset was distributed evenly across all wells of several immunoSEQ 96-well plates, and each plate was treated as a replicate. Each replicate PCR for sorted subsets received roughly 0.2 ug genomic DNA, equal to around 32,000 T cell genomes. Purified libraries were measured with a Qubit 3.0 fluorometer, size-checked on a Bioanalyzer 2100, and measured again with the KAPA Library Quantification kit. Every immunoSEQ 96-well plate was sequenced on a separate single-read 150-cycle Illumina NextSeq 550 flow cell. Turning to the authors' computational methods: Because only junctional sequences without quality scores were contained in the immunoSEQ output, filtering matching that applied to full-length reads could not be performed. Sequences were annotated with PyIR, a Python wrapper for IgBLAST v1.9, and V/J genes and CDR3 were assigned using IMGT germline references. Any read was removed if the V/J assignment was weak (E-value above 1e-6), the CDR3 was missing, or the read contained stop codons, out-of-frame junctions, or ambiguous translated residues. V3J clonotypes were defined as sequences sharing the same inferred V gene, J gene, and CDR3 amino acid sequence. The percentage overlap between two repertoires was calculated by dividing the number of shared unique clonotypes by the size of the smaller repertoire. Repertoire richness was assessed with RTK rarefaction, the Chao1 estimator, and Recon v2.1 estimates of unobserved clonotypes. For all TCRbeta clonotypes obtained by the gDNA method from a few donors, generation probabilities were computed with OLGA. TCRdb took over this immuneACCESS table, retaining in-frame rearrangements with V and J assigned. Such tables are incomplete; in checked studies, under half of the missing clones stem from an unresolved V gene, and the remainder is unexplained. The V and J calls and the clone size are those of that table, but D and trimming were determined from the DNA. The sample records millions of clones, over 85% of which are singletons. The top ten hold 0.13% of the sample.

From its cysteine to its phenylalanine, the CDR3 spans 15 amino acids. Only the CDR3 region is kept as DNA, spanning 45 bases read in frame from base 1. The germline V gene supplies CDR1 MDHEN and CDR2 SYDVKM. Trimming costs V 4 bases and J 0 bases, and their ends lie 9 bases apart. The donors were healthy, HIV-negative adults with no recently reported acute infections or vaccinations. Every donor was a Caucasian adult living in Nashville, Tennessee, USA. CD4+ T cells were enriched by magnetic negative selection, after which naive cells were positively selected on CD45RA and the negative fraction was taken as the memory subset. Blood was obtained by leukapheresis, after which PBMCs were separated by Ficoll-Histopaque density gradient centrifugation and cryopreserved in liquid nitrogen vapor phase. Analytical flow cytometry was used to check the purity and quantity of every magnetically sorted T cell population. From each sorted fraction, genomic DNA was isolated and quantified by UV absorbance on a Nanodrop 2000c.

The TCR comes from a man in his late teens or twenties in good health. The sequencing input was naive CD4+ T cells sorted from blood. The sample's cell subset or site label, decoded: CD45RA+ positively selected. The rearranged chain carries TRBV28 and TRBJ1-4; TRBD1 is a weak D gene call, 5 bases matching. The CDR3 in this case is CASSSSGATNEKLFF. In nucleotides, the sequence is TGTGCCAGCAGTTCGTCGGGGGCAACTAATGAAAAACTGTTTTTT.